A single T cell receptor (beta chain) is shown here with its context. Its specificity is unknown. This CDR3 is built from 14 residues. V was pared by 5 bases and J by 7 bases, with 5 bases of the junction left unmatched. The data derive from a study of response to subunit inactivated influenza vaccine. A single record per CDR3 protein comes from TCRdb applying MiXCR to the RT-PCR reads. The table lists about half a million distinct CDR3 sequences, over 9.5% of them singletons. Overall study results and limits: It was the authors' suggestion that each seasonal influenza vaccination recruits few new T cells.

The sequencing used PBMCs from blood, collected 45 days after vaccination. The chain joins TRBV12-3 or TRBV12-4 to TRBJ2-1; 10 bases agree with TRBD2. The TCR sequence derives from a man between 45 and 60 years old who received an inactivated influenza vaccine. CDR3 loop: CASSPSGSWNEQFF. In DNA, the CDR3 is TGTGCCAGCAGTCCTAGCGGGAGTTGGAATGAGCAGTTCTTC.